This T cell receptor (beta chain) was profiled in a study of early T cells in non-severe SARS-CoV-2 infection. Study context: Sequencing used unsorted whole-blood bulk RNA, so chains lack pairing. The study, taken as a whole, reports: Anti-spike CD8 responses were favored in VDJdb matching, and private and CD4 specificities were missed.

This clonotype showed up just a few times. The antigen is undetermined. Individual cDNA molecules carried attached unique molecular identifiers. TCRdb passed the 5' RACE reads through MiXCR, listing each CDR3 protein once. Here the sample spans approximately 56,000 distinct CDR3 sequences, about 11% being singletons. The germline gives CDR1 SGHTA, CDR2 FQGNSA. The CDR3 contains 12 residues. Between the trimmed V and J ends, which lost 1 base and 8 bases, there was a span of 8 bases. The chain uses TRBV7-2 and TRBJ2-5, with D possibly matching TRBD2 (6 bases). The sequenced sample was whole blood. The receptor was derived from an adult who was a healthcare worker with PCR-confirmed SARS-CoV-2 infection or an uninfected control (not recorded which). CDR3 protein: CASSLDAGTQYF. The DNA for the CDR3 is TGTGCCAGCAGCTTAGACGCGGGAACCCAGTACTTC.